The sequence of this TCR beta chain was determined in a study of control samples from healthy donors and cancer patients. Data came from immunoSEQ multiplex PCR; TCRdb stores just in-frame clones and leaves some out. Of approximately 140,000 clones listed, 94% were seen once; the top ten hold about 12%. With 4 bases removed from V and 6 bases from J, the gap between germline ends came to 19 bases. This CDR3 is built from 16 residues. Germline CDR1 and CDR2: SGHAT and FQNNGV. Sequenced sample: blood. The chain has TRBV11-2 and TRBJ1-5, with D possibly matching TRBD1 (5 bases). This TCR was sampled from a middle-aged man in good health. The CDR3 loop reads CASSSLGAIGGQPQHF. In nucleotides, the CDR3 is TGTGCCAGCAGCTCCCTAGGGGCAATCGGGGGTCAGCCCCAGCATTTT.